This section outlines one TCR beta chain sequence together with its context. These data are taken from a study of blood T cell repertoires in COVID-19. Study information: There were acute and convalescent COVID-19 samples, and they came from the United States, Italy and Spain. The analysed material was cDNA or gDNA that came from T cells, B-cell-depleted T cells, or PBMCs.

Per the original methods: Amplification of reference gene primers provided the estimated nucleated cell counts. Libraries were prepared by immunoSEQ multiplex PCR; TCRdb keeps only in-frame clonotypes and omits some of them. V and J calls plus clone size are reproduced from that table; the DNA served to infer D and trimming. The sample has around 43,000 clones; around 85% are singletons. This CDR3 has 14 residues. Between the trimmed V and J ends, which lost 0 bases and 5 bases, there was a span of 11 bases. Germline values: CDR1 SGHRS, CDR2 YFSETQ. The chain employs TRBV5-1 and TRBJ1-2, with D tentatively TRBD1 (5 bases). The specimen was peripheral blood. The receptor was derived from an elderly woman with acute or convalescent COVID-19. CDR3: CASSLEGADYGYTF. CDR3 nucleotide sequence: TGCGCCAGCAGCTTGGAAGGGGCAGATTATGGCTACACCTTC.